This T cell receptor beta chain was captured by sequencing in a study of neoadjuvant nivolumab and ipilimumab in lung cancer. The method was immunoSEQ multiplex PCR; TCRdb's version includes in-frame clones alone and lacks a portion of them. The table includes roughly 20,000 clones, 82% detected once. CDR3 size: 15 residues. Unmatched junction bases numbered 6, after V lost 3 bases and J lost 7 bases. Germline V gene lookup returns CDR1 SGHTA and CDR2 FQGNSA. As to this clone: Its antigen remains unidentified.

Findings and caveats of the study: A small number of samples were TCR sequenced. Blood richness before therapy tracked richness in tumors resected after neoadjuvant therapy.

The sample consisted of peripheral blood, taken before neoadjuvant nivolumab, alone or with ipilimumab. The chain employs TRBV7-2 and TRBJ2-1; 10 positions match TRBD2. This TCR was recovered from an adult with non-small cell lung cancer. CDR3 nucleotide sequence: TGTGCCAGCAGCTTTCGAGCGGGAGGGGGGAATGAGCAGTTCTTC. Its translation: CASSFRAGGGNEQFF.